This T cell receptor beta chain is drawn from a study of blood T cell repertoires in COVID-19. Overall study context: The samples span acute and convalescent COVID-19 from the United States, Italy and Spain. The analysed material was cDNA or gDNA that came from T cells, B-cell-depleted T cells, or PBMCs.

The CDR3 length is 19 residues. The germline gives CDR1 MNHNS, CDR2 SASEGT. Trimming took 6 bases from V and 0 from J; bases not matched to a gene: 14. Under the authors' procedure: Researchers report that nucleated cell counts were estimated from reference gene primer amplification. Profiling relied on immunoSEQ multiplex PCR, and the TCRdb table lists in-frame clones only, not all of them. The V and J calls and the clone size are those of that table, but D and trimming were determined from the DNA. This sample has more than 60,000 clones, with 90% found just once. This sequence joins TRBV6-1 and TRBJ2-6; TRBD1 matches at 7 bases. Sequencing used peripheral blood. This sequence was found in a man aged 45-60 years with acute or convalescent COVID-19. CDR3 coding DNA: TGTGCCAGCAGAGAACCCGACAGGGTGGGACGCTCTGGGGCCAACGTCCTGACTTTC. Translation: CASREPDRVGRSGANVLTF.